This T cell receptor (beta chain) was profiled in a study of cytotoxic CD8 clonotypes in ibrutinib-treated CLL. Study-wide context: Of the patients, under 13 were relapsed/refractory, roughly 15 treatment-naive and 17 to 18 IGHV unmutated.

TCR beta libraries used about 2 micrograms of genomic DNA from cryopreserved PBMCs. The CDR3 runs 20 residues. CDR1 is SGHRS, CDR2 YFSETQ, per germline. With V trimmed by 4 bases and J by 1 base, 12 bases remained unmatched. Findings and limits, study-wide: Clonality rose at ibrutinib response, held steady in sustained remission, and fell toward baseline at progression.

Comment on this clone: Its antigen remains unidentified.

The sequencing depth, 1 in 200,000 to 1 in 1 million T cells, was the target. The protocol was immunoSEQ multiplex PCR, while the TCRdb copy is restricted to in-frame clones and leaves out a portion. The data hold 150,000 to 200,000 clones, with around nine tenths observed a single time. The sequence derives from a human donor with chronic lymphocytic leukemia. The sequenced sample was PBMCs, obtained at disease progression, from a patient treated with ibrutinib. V usage is TRBV5-1 and J usage is TRBJ2-1; 15 bases match TRBD2. The CDR3 region has the DNA TGCGCCAGCAGCCAGGACCGGACTAGCGGGAGGGGGGGATCCTACAATGAGCAGTTCTTC. This gives the protein CASSQDRTSGRGGSYNEQFF.